These 20 T cell receptor beta chains were all obtained from the same sample, sequenced in a study of blood T cells in healthy people across ages (dated by TCRdb to the mid-2010s). Receptor amplification or capture employed 5' RACE. The instrument given in TCRdb is Illumina HiSeq 2500. The second PCR ran for roughly 6 to 11 cycles and used a J-beta primer mix along with a sample-barcoded 5' primer. The public reads were reanalyzed by TCRdb: fastp trimming at Q25, MiXCR alignment, in-frame beta chains only. A single entry per CDR3 protein holds the most common genes and DNA from its merged rows. This sample gives roughly 1,500,000 distinct CDR3 sequences in total; roughly 30% of them show up just once. 11% of the sample rests with the top ten. Sequencing was performed on blood. These receptor sequences come from a woman under 40 in good health.

This clonotype was seen more than once but under ten times. The chain combines TRBV28 with TRBJ1-2; D remains unclear. V lost 7 bases to trimming and J lost 3 bases, with 18 bases between them. Germline V gives CDR1 MDHEN, CDR2 SYDVKM. The CDR3 runs to 15 residues. This CDR3 is CASTPVRGGDYGYTF. CDR3 nucleotides: TGTGCCAGCACCCCAGTTAGAGGCGGTGACTATGGCTACACCTTC.

The chain carries TRBV20-1 and TRBJ1-2; D uncertain. CDR3 length: 12 amino acids. V was cut by 1 base and J by 5 bases, with 8 bases left in between. Germline lookup yields CDR1 DFQATT and CDR2 SNEGSKA (reference sequence). The CDR3 sequence: CSARGQVYGYTF. The CDR3 DNA reads TGCAGTGCTAGAGGGCAGGTTTATGGCTACACCTTC.

This clonotype has more than one count but fewer than ten. The V gene is TRBV6-5, the J gene TRBJ2-3, with 8 bases identical to TRBD2. The CDR3 consists of 15 residues. From germline, CDR1 is MNHEY and CDR2 SVGAGI. Trimming at V came to 4 bases and at J to 1 base, leaving 4 bases not matched to a gene. CDR3 residues: CASSSPTSGTDTQYF. CDR3 DNA: TGTGCCAGCAGTTCACCGACTAGCGGCACAGATACGCAGTATTTT.

The genes are TRBV10-3 and TRBJ1-2; D ambiguous. The CDR3 consists of 13 residues. Germline CDR1 and CDR2: ENHRY and SYGVKD. Deletions cut 6 bases from V and 5 bases from J, with 13 bases between. CDR3 region: CAIRQDGEYGYTF. CDR3 DNA sequence: TGTGCCATCAGGCAGGACGGAGAATATGGCTACACCTTC.

This clonotype has only a few counts. CDR3: CASSLTGTNNEQFF. The CDR3 DNA reads as TGTGCCAGCAGTTTGACCGGGACTAACAATGAGCAGTTCTTC. The chain recombines TRBV27 with TRBJ2-1, with 7 nucleotides matching TRBD2. The V gene's germline CDR1 is MNHEY and CDR2 SMNVEV (reference sequence). CDR3 size: 14 residues. The J segment lost 5 bases and the V segment lost 3 bases, leaving 4 bases of the junction unmatched.

This clonotype was recorded many times. The rearrangement joins TRBV5-1 to TRBJ2-3; the match to TRBD1 covers 8 bases. The J segment lost 4 bases and the V segment lost 1 base, leaving 5 bases of the junction unmatched. Germline CDR1 is SGHRS and CDR2 is YFSETQ. This CDR3 comprises 15 residues. CDR3 loop: CASSLRQGSADTQYF. The CDR3, as DNA: TGCGCCAGCAGCTTGAGACAGGGGAGCGCAGATACGCAGTATTTT.

Comments on this clonotype: A much larger clone sits a single nucleotide away, making a read error possible. The V gene is TRBV7-9, the J gene TRBJ2-5; D may match TRBD1 or TRBD2 (5 bases each). Trimming took off 5 bases at V and 5 bases at J, with 18 bases between the two ends. Germline V gene data show CDR1 as SEHNR and CDR2 as FQNEAQ (reference sequence). The CDR3 contains 15 residues. The CDR3 nucleotides are TGTGCCAGCAGCCCCCGGGGCACTCCCCGGGAGACCCAGTACTTC. Translating it yields CASSPRGTPRETQYF.

This clonotype was found a few times. The chain joins TRBV5-4 to TRBJ2-3, with D possibly called TRBD1 or TRBD2 (5 bases each). V was cut by 0 bases and J by 2 bases, with 10 bases left in between. The CDR3 totals 15 residues. Germline CDR1 and CDR2: SGHNT and YYREEE (reference sequence). CDR3 sequence: CASSLGWGSTDTQYF. The CDR3 region has the DNA TGTGCCAGCAGCTTGGGGTGGGGGTCCACAGATACGCAGTATTTT.

The V and J genes are TRBV10-2 and TRBJ2-1; possibly TRBD1 or TRBD2 for D (5 bases each). Trimming stripped 6 bases from V and 3 bases from J, with 15 bases between. The CDR3 has 15 residues. Germline V gives CDR1 WSHSY, CDR2 SAAADI. The chain's CDR3 is CASRVGTSHYNEQFF. As DNA, the CDR3 is TGCGCCAGCAGGGTAGGGACGTCCCACTACAATGAGCAGTTCTTC.

The chain carries TRBV20-1 and TRBJ1-2; D unclear. V lost 1 base, J lost 4 bases, and 10 bases lay in between. This CDR3 has 13 amino acids. The germline V gene encodes CDR1 DFQATT and CDR2 SNEGSKA (reference sequence). The CDR3 sequence is CSARVGNSYGYTF. The CDR3 DNA sequence: TGCAGTGCTAGAGTGGGGAACTCCTATGGCTACACCTTC.

Only a few counts were recorded for this clonotype. One junction end does not reproduce the germline sequence, and a read error may be involved. The genes are TRBV2 and TRBJ2-1; D remains unclear. Germline V gene lookup returns CDR1 SNHLY and CDR2 FYNNEI. The CDR3 has 9 residues. In DNA form, the CDR3 reads TGTGCAGGGCAGGTCGAGCAGGACTTC. Protein: CAGQVEQDF. The entire variable domain, with the rest obtained from reference TRBV2 and TRBJ2-1, is as follows: EPEVTQTPSHQVTQMGQEVILRCVPISNHLYFYWYRQILGQKVEFLVSFYNNEISEKSEIFDDQFSVERPDGSNFTLKIRSTKLEDSAMYFCAGQVEQDFGPGTRLTVL.

This clonotype was seen at least ten times. The chain joins TRBV10-3 to TRBJ2-1; the D is unclear. The V gene's germline CDR1 is ENHRY and CDR2 SYGVKD. Trimming pared 1 base from V and 3 bases from J, leaving 1 base between. The CDR3 runs to 12 residues. The CDR3 loop reads CAISEFYNEQFF. CDR3 bases: TGTGCCATCAGTGAGTTCTACAATGAGCAGTTCTTC.

To note about this clonotype: This CDR3 fails to terminate in the conserved phenylalanine or tryptophan, so it likely reflects a read error. V usage is TRBV3-1 and J usage is TRBJ2-3, with 8 bases identical to TRBD2. After removal of 3 bases from V and 0 bases from J, the junction contained 5 bases not matched to a gene. The CDR3 is 16 residues long. Germline V CDR1 and CDR2: LGHDT, YNNKEL (reference sequence). The CDR3 loop is CASSQASGHSTDTQYL. In DNA, the CDR3 is TGTGCCAGCAGCCAGGCTAGCGGGCATAGCACAGATACGCAGTATCTT.

V gene TRBV27 combines with J gene TRBJ2-1; the D gene is possibly TRBD1 (6 bases). V lost 5 bases, J lost 5 bases, and 19 bases lay in between. Germline V lookup: CDR1 MNHEY, CDR2 SMNVEV (reference sequence). The CDR3 covers 16 residues. In DNA form, the CDR3 reads TGTGCCAGCAGTCCTCACACAGGGTGGGACAACAATGAGCAGTTCTTC. This translates into CASSPHTGWDNNEQFF.

The rearrangement uses TRBV20-1 and TRBJ2-3, with D maybe TRBD2 (6 bases). This CDR3 is 16 amino acids long. CDR1 and CDR2 (germline): DFQATT, SNEGSKA (reference sequence). Trimming took 2 bases from V and 4 from J, leaving 19 bases between them. CDR3 coding DNA: TGCAGTGCTAGACTTCCGGGAGCCCAGCGAGCAGATACGCAGTATTTT. As protein: CSARLPGAQRADTQYF.

The genes are TRBV4-2 and TRBJ2-7; TRBD2 matches 11 bases. The junction had 19 bases not matched to a gene; V was cut back by 4 bases and J by 5 bases. The CDR3 sequence is 19 residues long. CDR1 is LGHNA, CDR2 YNFKEQ, per germline. In DNA, the CDR3 is TGTGCCAGCAGCCGCGCGCTCCTGAAGACTAGCGGGATGGGAAACGAGCAGTACTTC. Protein product: CASSRALLKTSGMGNEQYF.

V gene TRBV4-1 combines with J gene TRBJ1-1; 8 bases agree with TRBD1. The ends lost 5 bases at V and 5 bases at J; junction bases unmatched: 13. CDR1 is MGHRA, CDR2 YSYEKL, per germline. CDR3 length: 16 residues. For the CDR3, the DNA is TGCGCCAGCAGCGGAGCAGGACAGGGTCGGGGAACTGAAGCTTTCTTT. Translation gives CASSGAGQGRGTEAFF.

The chain links TRBV6-1 to TRBJ2-1; 9 bases fit TRBD2. The CDR3 covers 17 residues. Germline trimming cut 6 bases from V and 7 bases from J; bases unmatched to any gene: 16. Germline CDR1 MNHNS, CDR2 SASEGT. In DNA form, the CDR3 reads TGTGCCAGCAGGGACGGCCAGGGTGCGGGAGGGCGTAATGAGCAGTTCTTC. This encodes CASRDGQGAGGRNEQFF.

This clonotype has a single count. The V call is TRBV3-1, the J call TRBJ1-5; D uncertain. V was cut by 3 bases and J by 4 bases, with 7 bases left in between. The germline gives CDR1 LGHDT, CDR2 YNNKEL (reference sequence). The CDR3 covers 13 residues. This CDR3 is CASSQTLNQPQHF. The CDR3, as DNA: TGTGCCAGCAGCCAGACTTTAAATCAGCCCCAGCATTTT.

V and J are TRBV5-6 and TRBJ1-2, with TRBD1 as a possible D gene (5 bases). There are 14 residues in the CDR3. Per germline, CDR1 SGHDT and CDR2 YYEEEE. V lost 4 bases and J lost 3, with 13 bases in between. The CDR3 spells CASSPRASYYGYTF. In nucleotides, the CDR3 is TGTGCCAGCAGCCCCAGGGCCTCCTACTATGGCTACACCTTC.